The rows below give T cell receptor beta chains drawn from one sample of a study of T cells after yellow fever vaccination. Each CDR3 protein is one row after TCRdb ran MiXCR on the 5' RACE reads. The sample lists thousands of distinct CDR3 sequences; approximately 5.9% were seen once. This specimen was PBMCs, either bulk or a sorted T-cell subset (CD4+, CD8+, memory, or dextramer-sorted; not recorded which), taken less than 18 days after the first yellow fever vaccination. The receptors originated from a man aged 18-30 years who received the YFV17D yellow fever vaccine. Both conserved end residues are trimmed from each CDR3.

V: TRBV2
CDR3: AYPGRPYNEQF

V: TRBV7-2
CDR3: ASSPGQSYNEQF

V: TRBV20-1
CDR3: IPTGAGISGNTIY

V: TRBV9
CDR3: ASSSSGSATDTQY

V: TRBV7-8
CDR3: ASSFSYEQY

V: TRBV25-1
CDR3: ASSEYRADREKAYEQY

V: TRBV29-1
CDR3: SVGADRNSPLH

V: TRBV20-1
CDR3: RAGGGNQPQH

V: TRBV27
CDR3: ASSPQGAEETQY

V: TRBV2
CDR3: ASSEASGGETQY